The 26 T cell receptor beta chains given below trace back to one sample, sequenced in a study of T cell responses to AZD1222 COVID-19 vaccine. TCRdb keeps only in-frame clones here, not all; method: immunoSEQ multiplex PCR. The data hold some 120,000 clones, with roughly 93% observed a single time. This sample comprised peripheral blood, obtained on day 0 of AZD1222 vaccination. These receptors originate from an adult in good health.

This chain connects TRBV27 to TRBJ2-7; maybe TRBD1 (6 bases). V was trimmed by 2 bases and J by 3 bases, leaving 11 bases between them. CDR3 size: 14 residues. Germline assignment: CDR1 MNHEY and CDR2 SMNVEV (reference sequence). The DNA for the CDR3 is TGTGCCAGCAGTTTACGGACAGACGGCTACGAGCAGTACTTC. Amino acid sequence: CASSLRTDGYEQYF.

The sample holds one count of this clone. V is TRBV2 and J is TRBJ2-7, with 9 positions matching TRBD1. The length of the CDR3 is 17 residues. CDR1 and CDR2 from the germline V gene are SNHLY and FYNNEI. V gave up 4 bases and J gave up 2 bases; unmatched junction bases: 12. Here the CDR3 DNA reads TGTGCCAGCAGTGCAACGGTCAGGGGGACAGGGACCTACGAGCAGTACTTC. Amino acid sequence: CASSATVRGTGTYEQYF.

The chain carries TRBV19 and TRBJ2-2, with D possibly TRBD2 on 6 matching bases. V lost 4 bases and J lost 9, with 21 bases in between. Per germline, CDR1 LNHDA and CDR2 SQIVND (reference sequence). This CDR3 spans 16 amino acids. As DNA, the CDR3 is TGTGCCAGTAGTAAATCCCCGGGAGAAAAAAGCAGGGAGCTGTTTTTT. Translation: CASSKSPGEKSRELFF.

The chain recombines TRBV6-7 with TRBJ2-7; 9 nucleotides line up with TRBD1. TRBV6-7 qualifies as an ORF whose function is uncertain. CDR3 length: 16 amino acids. V was clipped by 2 bases and J by 2 bases; unmatched bases: 7. Here the CDR3 DNA reads TGTGCCAGCAGTTACCGAAACAGGGGGCAAGCCTACGAGCAGTACTTC. Its translation is CASSYRNRGQAYEQYF.

The V call is TRBV6-5, the J call TRBJ1-1; D is ambiguous. The V end was cut by 6 bases, the J end by 7 bases, with 9 bases between. The CDR3 consists of 11 residues. CDR1 is MNHEY, CDR2 SVGAGI, per germline. CDR3 bases: TGTGCCAGCAGCCTAAGACTTGAAGCTTTCTTT. This sequence encodes CASSLRLEAFF.

The V and J genes are TRBV2 and TRBJ1-1; D is possibly TRBD1 (5 bases). Trimming pared 3 bases from V and 4 bases from J, leaving 18 bases between. CDR3 length: 16 residues. Germline CDR1 and CDR2: SNHLY and FYNNEI. The CDR3 DNA sequence: TGTGCCAGCAGTGACGTGTTGGCGGGGCGGGGCACTGAAGCTTTCTTT. Translating gives CASSDVLAGRGTEAFF.

As regards this clone: Other DNA sequences in this specimen translate into the identical CDR3. The gene calls are TRBV12-5 and TRBJ1-1; no clear D gene. V was pared by 6 bases and J by 1 base, with 3 bases between. Germline V CDR1 and CDR2: LGHNT, FRNRAP. This CDR3 comprises 11 residues. This CDR3 reads CASGQNTEAFF. CDR3 DNA: TGTGCTAGTGGCCAGAACACTGAAGCTTTCTTT.

The chain recombines TRBV18 with TRBJ2-5, with D possibly being TRBD1 or TRBD2 (5 bases each). The germline V and J ends were trimmed by 3 bases and 4 bases, with 12 bases remaining between them. CDR3 length: 14 residues. Germline assignment: CDR1 KGHSH and CDR2 LQKENI. The CDR3 nucleotides read TGTGCCAGCTCACCCCCCGTGGGGGTAGAGACCCAGTACTTC. It specifies CASSPPVGVETQYF. The full variable domain, completed using reference TRBV18 and TRBJ2-5, is NAGVMQNPRHLVRRRGQEARLRCSPMKGHSHVYWYRQLPEEGLKFMVYLQKENIIDESGMPKERFSAEFPKEGPSILRIQQVVRGDSAAYFCASSPPVGVETQYFGPGTRLLVL.

This chain joins TRBV27 and TRBJ2-6; a possible D gene is TRBD2 (5 bases). CDR3 length equals 18 residues. The V and J ends lost 3 bases and 0 bases respectively, with 15 bases between them. Germline assignment: CDR1 MNHEY and CDR2 SMNVEV (reference sequence). The CDR3, as DNA: TGTGCCAGCAGTTTTTTCGGGGAATCTTACTCTGGGGCCAACGTCCTGACTTTC. This sequence encodes CASSFFGESYSGANVLTF.

This clone was detected only once. The genes are TRBV18 and TRBJ1-1, with TRBD1 matching over 8 bases. The CDR3 has 16 residues. V trimming: 5 bases; J trimming: 2 bases; junction bases outside the gene matches: 10. Germline-derived CDR1 and CDR2 are KGHSH and LQKENI. CDR3 residues: CASSASVDRGNTEAFF. CDR3 DNA: TGTGCCAGCTCAGCATCCGTTGACAGGGGTAACACTGAAGCTTTCTTT.

J is TRBJ2-7 and V is TRBV15, with a possible D match to TRBD1 (5 bases). CDR3 length: 14 amino acids. V was cut by 0 bases and J by 4 bases, with 10 bases left in between. CDR1 is LNHNV and CDR2 is YYDKDF in the germline V gene (reference sequence). Written as DNA, the CDR3 is TGTGCCACCAGCAGAGATATCCCAGGGTACGAGCAGTACTTC. Translating gives CATSRDIPGYEQYF.

V is TRBV7-9 and J is TRBJ2-7; a weak D match, TRBD1 (6 bases). From germline, CDR1 is SEHNR and CDR2 FQNEAQ (reference sequence). The CDR3 consists of 14 residues. Trimming took off 4 bases at V and 1 base at J, with 11 bases between the two ends. The DNA of the CDR3 is TGTGCCAGCAGCTCAAAGGACAGATCCTACGAGCAGTACTTC. Its protein is CASSSKDRSYEQYF.

The chain links TRBV5-4 to TRBJ1-2, with TRBD1 as a possible D gene (6 bases). V lost 3 bases to trimming and J lost 7 bases, with 16 bases between them. This CDR3 is 14 amino acids long. Per the germline V gene, CDR1 is SGHNT and CDR2 is YYREEE (reference sequence). CDR3 in amino acids: CASSSATGGGGYTF. As DNA, the CDR3 is TGTGCCAGCAGCTCCGCGACAGGAGGTGGTGGCTACACCTTC. Complete variable domain (other parts from reference TRBV5-4 and TRBJ1-2): ETGVTQSPTHLIKTRGQQVTLRCSSQSGHNTVSWYQQALGQGPQFIFQYYREEENGRGNFPPRFSGLQFPNYSSELNVNALELDDSALYLCASSSATGGGGYTFGSGTRLTVV.

The chain recombines TRBV30 with TRBJ1-5; D gene uncertain. Trimming shortened V by 0 bases and J by 2 bases, and 8 bases separated the two germline ends. Per the germline V gene, CDR1 is GTSNPN and CDR2 is SVGIG (reference sequence). This CDR3 spans 14 amino acids. CDR3 nucleotide sequence: TGTGCCTGGAGTGTAGGGTGGGGCAATCAGCCCCAGCATTTT. Amino acid sequence: CAWSVGWGNQPQHF.

The V gene is TRBV12-5, the J gene TRBJ1-4; D remains ambiguous. The CDR3 runs to 16 residues. Germline V gene sequence: CDR1 LGHNT, CDR2 FRNRAP. The ends were cut back, 5 bases at V and 0 bases at J, with 13 bases in the middle. CDR3 loop: CASGDPAGATNEKLFF. CDR3 nucleotide sequence: TGTGCTAGTGGTGATCCCGCCGGGGCAACTAATGAAAAACTGTTTTTT.

The gene calls are TRBV24-1 and TRBJ2-1; a weak D match, TRBD1 (5 bases). The CDR3 extends over 12 amino acids. Trimming removed 7 bases from V and 5 bases from J, with 8 bases in between. Germline V gene data show CDR1 as KGHDR and CDR2 as SFDVKD. For the CDR3, the DNA is TGTGCCACCAGGGGGCTTAACAATGAGCAGTTCTTC. It yields the protein CATRGLNNEQFF.

J is TRBJ2-5 and V is TRBV6-2 or TRBV6-3; D call uncertain. The germline gives CDR1 MNHEY, CDR2 SVGEGT. The CDR3 has 11 residues. The V end was cut by 0 bases, the J end by 4 bases, with 0 bases between. Written as DNA, the CDR3 is TGTGCCAGCAGTTACTCAGAGACCCAGTACTTC. Its protein is CASSYSETQYF.

This chain links TRBV12-3 or TRBV12-4 with TRBJ2-6; no firm D call. The CDR3 runs 13 residues. V lost 2 bases and J 4 bases, leaving 3 bases between the germline ends. The CDR3 nucleotides read TGTGCCAGCAGTTTACGAGGGGCCAACGTCCTGACTTTC. It encodes CASSLRGANVLTF.

V gene TRBV6-6 combines with J gene TRBJ1-2, with unresolved D. Trimming took off 2 bases at V and 0 bases at J, with 7 bases between the two ends. Germline loops: CDR1 MNHNY, CDR2 SVGAGI (reference sequence). The CDR3 is 14 amino acids. The CDR3 coding sequence is TGTGCCAGCAGTTACAGCGGAACTAACTATGGCTACACCTTC. Translation: CASSYSGTNYGYTF.

This chain connects TRBV6-5 to TRBJ1-5, with TRBD1 identical over 7 bases. Trimming cost V 6 bases and J 1 base; bases outside gene matches: 3. Per germline, CDR1 MNHEY and CDR2 SVGAGI. The CDR3 is 14 residues long. CDR3 DNA: TGTGCCAGCAGCAACAGGGGAAGCAATCAGCCCCAGCATTTT. It yields the protein CASSNRGSNQPQHF.

In regard to this clone: At the DNA level, this CDR3 is encoded by other sequences in the same sample as well. The chain employs TRBV12-3 or TRBV12-4 and TRBJ2-5; the D is unclear. This CDR3 has 11 residues. V lost 3 bases, J lost 4 bases, and 3 bases lay in between. The CDR3 DNA is TGTGCCAGCAGTTTTGGAGAGACCCAGTACTTC. Protein sequence: CASSFGETQYF.

V gene TRBV6-5 combines with J gene TRBJ2-6, with unresolved D. Germline V gene data show CDR1 as MNHEY and CDR2 as SVGAGI. V was cut by 6 bases and J by 0 bases, with 9 bases left in between. The CDR3 length is 15 residues. The CDR3 reads CASSRVVSGANVLTF. DNA of the CDR3: TGTGCCAGCAGCCGGGTCGTCTCTGGGGCCAACGTCCTGACTTTC.

This clone was found once. The V and J genes are TRBV4-1 and TRBJ2-1, with 11 bases identical to TRBD1. The J segment lost 4 bases and the V segment lost 1 base, leaving 3 bases of the junction unmatched. The length of the CDR3 is 16 residues. The germline gives CDR1 MGHRA, CDR2 YSYEKL. The CDR3 sequence: CASSQGGDRGYNEQFF. For the CDR3, the DNA is TGCGCCAGCAGCCAAGGTGGGGACAGGGGGTACAATGAGCAGTTCTTC.

CDR3 residues: CASSKDGTFGQPQHF. The DNA for the CDR3 is TGTGCCAGCAGCAAGGATGGGACCTTTGGGCAGCCCCAGCATTTT. The rearrangement joins TRBV5-5 to TRBJ1-5, with a tentative D call TRBD1 (5 bases). This CDR3 comprises 15 residues. V gave up 4 bases and J gave up 7 bases, with 18 bases separating them. In germline, CDR1 is SGHKS, CDR2 YYEKEE (reference sequence). The entire variable domain, with the rest obtained from reference TRBV5-5 and TRBJ1-5, is as follows: DAGVTQSPTHLIKTRGQQVTLRCSPISGHKSVSWYQQVLGQGPQFIFQYYEKEERGRGNFPDRFSARQFPNYSSELNVNALLLGDSALYLCASSKDGTFGQPQHFGDGTRLSIL.

The table lists this clone with a count of one. This chain joins TRBV2 and TRBJ1-1; no reliable D call. Trimming left V 4 bases short and J 5 bases short, with 5 bases between. Looked up from germline, CDR1 is SNHLY and CDR2 is FYNNEI. The CDR3 covers 11 residues. CDR3 sequence: CASSVGTEAFF. The CDR3, as DNA: TGTGCCAGCAGTGTTGGTACTGAAGCTTTCTTT.

This clone was seen once. The chain recombines TRBV7-9 with TRBJ2-7, with D unclear. This CDR3 is built from 12 residues. V gave up 3 bases and J gave up 5 bases, with 8 bases separating them. Germline V CDR1 and CDR2: SEHNR, FQNEAQ (reference sequence). The CDR3 DNA sequence: TGTGCCAGCAGCTTGGCCCCACACGAGCAGTACTTC. Amino acid sequence: CASSLAPHEQYF.